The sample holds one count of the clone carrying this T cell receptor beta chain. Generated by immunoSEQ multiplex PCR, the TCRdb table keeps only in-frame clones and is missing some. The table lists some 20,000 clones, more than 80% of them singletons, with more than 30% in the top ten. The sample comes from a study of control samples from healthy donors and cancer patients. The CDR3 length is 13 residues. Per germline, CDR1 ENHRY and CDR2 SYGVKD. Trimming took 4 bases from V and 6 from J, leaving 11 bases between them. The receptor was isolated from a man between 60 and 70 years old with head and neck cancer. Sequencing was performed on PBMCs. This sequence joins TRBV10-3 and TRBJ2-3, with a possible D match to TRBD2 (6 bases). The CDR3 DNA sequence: TGTGCCATCAGTGGGGGGGAATGGGATACGCAGTATTTT. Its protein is CAISGGEWDTQYF.